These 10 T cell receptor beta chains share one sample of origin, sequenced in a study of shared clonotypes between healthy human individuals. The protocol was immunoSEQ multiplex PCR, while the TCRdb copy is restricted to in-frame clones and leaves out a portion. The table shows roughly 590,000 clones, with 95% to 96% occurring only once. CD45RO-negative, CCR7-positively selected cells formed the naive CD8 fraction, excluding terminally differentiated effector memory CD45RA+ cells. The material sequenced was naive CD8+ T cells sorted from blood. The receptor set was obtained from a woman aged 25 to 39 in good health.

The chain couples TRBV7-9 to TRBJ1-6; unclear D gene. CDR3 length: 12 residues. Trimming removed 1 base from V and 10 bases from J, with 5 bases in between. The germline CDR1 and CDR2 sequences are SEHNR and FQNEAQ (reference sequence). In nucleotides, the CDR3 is TGTGCCAGCAGCTTAGGGAGATCACCCCTCCACTTT. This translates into CASSLGRSPLHF.

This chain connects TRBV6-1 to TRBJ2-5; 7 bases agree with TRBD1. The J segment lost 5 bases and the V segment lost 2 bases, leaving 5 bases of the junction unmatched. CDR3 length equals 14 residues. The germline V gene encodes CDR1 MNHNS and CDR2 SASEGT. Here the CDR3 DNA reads TGTGCCAGCAGTGAAATAGGGGGCCTGGAGACCCAGTACTTC. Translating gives CASSEIGGLETQYF.

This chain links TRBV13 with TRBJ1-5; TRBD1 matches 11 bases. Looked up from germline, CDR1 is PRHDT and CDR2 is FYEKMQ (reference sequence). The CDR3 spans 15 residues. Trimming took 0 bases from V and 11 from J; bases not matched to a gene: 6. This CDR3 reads CASSLGGQGEVSQHF. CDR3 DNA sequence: TGTGCCAGCAGCTTAGGGGGACAGGGGGAGGTTTCCCAGCATTTT.

The CDR3 DNA follows: TGTGCCAGCAGCGGAACTTTGGATACGCAGTATTTT. Protein product: CASSGTLDTQYF. The V call is TRBV7-2, the J call TRBJ2-3, with D uncertain. Trimming pared 5 bases from V and 6 bases from J, leaving 9 bases between. This CDR3 spans 12 amino acids. CDR1 and CDR2 (germline): SGHTA, FQGNSA.

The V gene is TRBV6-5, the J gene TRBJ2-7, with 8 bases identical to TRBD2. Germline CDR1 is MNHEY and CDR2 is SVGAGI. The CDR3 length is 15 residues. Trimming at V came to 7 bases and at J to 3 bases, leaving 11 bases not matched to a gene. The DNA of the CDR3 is TGTGCCAGCACCTCGACCGGGACTAGGGACTACGAGCAGTACTTC. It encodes CASTSTGTRDYEQYF.

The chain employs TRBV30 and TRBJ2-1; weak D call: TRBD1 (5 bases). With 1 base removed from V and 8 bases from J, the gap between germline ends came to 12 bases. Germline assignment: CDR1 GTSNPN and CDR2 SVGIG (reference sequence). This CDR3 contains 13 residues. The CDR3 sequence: CAWSGVVGDEQFF. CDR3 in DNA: TGTGCCTGGAGTGGGGTAGTAGGGGATGAGCAGTTCTTC.

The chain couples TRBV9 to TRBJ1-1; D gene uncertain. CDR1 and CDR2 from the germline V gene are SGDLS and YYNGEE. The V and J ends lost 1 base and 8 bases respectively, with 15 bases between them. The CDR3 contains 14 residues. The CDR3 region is CASSVRIGTAEAFF. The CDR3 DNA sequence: TGTGCCAGCAGCGTACGGATTGGCACCGCCGAAGCTTTCTTT.

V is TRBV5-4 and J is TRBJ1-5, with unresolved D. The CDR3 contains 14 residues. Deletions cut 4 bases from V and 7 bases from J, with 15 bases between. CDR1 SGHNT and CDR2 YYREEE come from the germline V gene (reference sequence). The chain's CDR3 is CASSPGPQYQPQHF. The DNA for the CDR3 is TGTGCCAGCAGCCCAGGCCCCCAATACCAGCCCCAGCATTTT.

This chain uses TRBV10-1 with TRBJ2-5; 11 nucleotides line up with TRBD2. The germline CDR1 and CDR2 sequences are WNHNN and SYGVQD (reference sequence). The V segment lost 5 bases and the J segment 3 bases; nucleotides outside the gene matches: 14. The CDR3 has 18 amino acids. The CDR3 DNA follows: TGCGCCAGCAGTACACTAGCGGGAGTAGTAATAAGGGAAGAGACCCAGTACTTC. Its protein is CASSTLAGVVIREETQYF.

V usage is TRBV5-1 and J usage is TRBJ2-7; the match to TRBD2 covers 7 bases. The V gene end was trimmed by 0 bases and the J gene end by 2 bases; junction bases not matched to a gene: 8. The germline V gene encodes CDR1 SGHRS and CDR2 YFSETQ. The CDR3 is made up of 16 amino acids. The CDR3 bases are TGCGCCAGCAGCTTGGAACGTCCTAGCGGAACCTACGAGCAGTACTTC. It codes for CASSLERPSGTYEQYF.